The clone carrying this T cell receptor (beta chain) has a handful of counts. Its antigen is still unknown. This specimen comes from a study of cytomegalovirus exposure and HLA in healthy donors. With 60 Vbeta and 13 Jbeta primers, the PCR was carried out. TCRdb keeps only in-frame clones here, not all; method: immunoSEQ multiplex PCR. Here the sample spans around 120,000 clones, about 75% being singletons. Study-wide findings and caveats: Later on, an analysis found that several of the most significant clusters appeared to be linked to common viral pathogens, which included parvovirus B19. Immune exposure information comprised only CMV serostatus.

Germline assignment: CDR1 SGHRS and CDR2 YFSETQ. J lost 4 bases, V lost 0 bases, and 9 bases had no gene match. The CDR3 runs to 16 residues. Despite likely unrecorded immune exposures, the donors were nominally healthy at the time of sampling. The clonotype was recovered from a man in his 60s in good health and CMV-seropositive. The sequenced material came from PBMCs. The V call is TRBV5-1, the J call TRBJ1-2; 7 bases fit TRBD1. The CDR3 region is CASSLALGTDGYGYTF. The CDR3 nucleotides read TGCGCCAGCAGCTTGGCGCTGGGGACAGACGGCTATGGCTACACCTTC. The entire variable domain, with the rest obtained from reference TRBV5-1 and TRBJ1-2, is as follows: KAGVTQTPRYLIKTRGQQVTLSCSPISGHRSVSWYQQTPGQGLQFLFEYFSETQRNKGNFPGRFSGRQFSNSRSEMNVSTLELGDSALYLCASSLALGTDGYGYTFGSGTRLTVV.